One sample yielded the 3 T cell receptor beta chains listed below, sequenced in a study of CD8+ T cells in alopecia areata. Treatment reported: oral pan-JAK inhibitor, 5-10 mg twice daily. The authors extracted RNA and reverse transcribed it into cDNA as the sequencing template. Using immunoSEQ multiplex PCR, the repertoire was profiled, and TCRdb retains in-frame clones only, with some absent. This table has 180,000 or so clones, 55% to 75% appearing once. This specimen was CD4+ T cells sorted from blood, taken at week 24, from a patient treated with tofacitinib. The receptors shown here come from a human donor with alopecia areata.

This clone was counted between two and nine times. The chain recombines TRBV6-5 with TRBJ2-5; D might be TRBD2 (5 bases). The CDR3 sequence is 12 residues long. Germline V gene data show CDR1 as MNHEY and CDR2 as SVGAGI. Trimming removed 2 bases from V and 7 bases from J, with 8 bases in between. The CDR3 sequence is CASSYIGGTQYF. The CDR3 bases are TGTGCCAGCAGTTACATAGGAGGGACCCAGTACTTC.

In regard to this clone: A far larger clone lies a single base away; this is likely a read error. The chain uses TRBV7-2 and TRBJ2-1, with TRBD2 matching 7 bases. Germline CDR1 SGHTA, CDR2 FQGNSA. CDR3 length: 17 residues. This CDR3 reads CASSPLTSSGSYNEQLF. CDR3 DNA sequence: TGTGCCAGCAGCCCTTTGACTAGCTCCGGCTCCTACAATGAGCAGCTCTTC.

The V and J genes are TRBV28 and TRBJ2-7; 12 bases are shared with TRBD1. With 6 bases clipped from V and 7 bases from J, the junction kept 10 bases outside the gene matches. CDR1 is MDHEN and CDR2 is SYDVKM in the germline V gene. The CDR3 runs to 15 residues. The CDR3 protein is CASRGTGGVFREQYF. The DNA of the CDR3 is TGTGCCAGCAGGGGGACAGGGGGCGTTTTTCGGGAGCAGTACTTC.